These 18 T cell receptor beta chains came from one sample sequenced in a study of cytomegalovirus exposure and HLA in healthy donors. PCR involved 60 Vbeta and 13 Jbeta primers. The protocol was immunoSEQ multiplex PCR, while the TCRdb copy is restricted to in-frame clones and leaves out a portion. Here the sample spans around 90,000 clones, 85% being singletons. Sequences were obtained from PBMCs. The receptors stem from a man in his forties in good health and CMV-seropositive.

The V call is TRBV9, the J call TRBJ1-1; TRBD1 is a possible D gene (6 bases). CDR3 size: 15 residues. V was shortened by 0 bases and J by 0 bases, with 9 bases between the two germline ends. CDR1 is SGDLS and CDR2 is YYNGEE in the germline V gene. In DNA form, the CDR3 reads TGTGCCAGCAGCGTAGGGGCAGGGGTGAACACTGAAGCTTTCTTT. Its protein product is CASSVGAGVNTEAFF.

This clone was recorded only once. In nucleotides, the CDR3 is TGCGCCAGCAGCCTGGGACACCCGCGGGGTGAGACCCAGTACTTC. Protein sequence: CASSLGHPRGETQYF. The genes are TRBV5-1 and TRBJ2-5, with D perhaps assigned TRBD1 or TRBD2 (6 bases each). Trimming removed 4 bases at V and 5 bases at J, with 18 bases between. There are 15 residues in the CDR3. Germline assignment: CDR1 SGHRS and CDR2 YFSETQ.

A note on this clone: One junction end does not reproduce the germline sequence, and a read error may be involved. The chain joins TRBV7-9 to TRBJ1-1; D may be TRBD1 (6 bases). The CDR3 is made up of 12 amino acids. From germline, CDR1 is SEHNR and CDR2 FQNEAQ (reference sequence). CDR3 sequence reads: CSSSFRGTEAFF. Written as DNA, the CDR3 is TGTTCCAGCAGCTTCAGGGGCACTGAAGCTTTCTTT.

This clone was counted once. This chain uses TRBV7-9 with TRBJ2-1; 10 nucleotides agree with TRBD1. The CDR3 has 16 residues. The junction had 7 bases not matched to a gene; V was cut back by 4 bases and J by 4 bases. From germline, CDR1 is SEHNR and CDR2 FQNEAQ (reference sequence). This CDR3 reads CASSSTGGPKYNEQFF. In nucleotides, the CDR3 is TGTGCCAGCAGCTCGACAGGGGGCCCTAAATACAATGAGCAGTTCTTC.

V gene TRBV5-1 combines with J gene TRBJ2-5, with TRBD2 identical over 14 bases. Trimming at V came to 5 bases and at J to 5 bases, leaving 11 bases not matched to a gene. CDR1 and CDR2 from the germline V gene are SGHRS and YFSETQ. The CDR3 covers 17 residues. The CDR3: CASRGTSGSSLIETQYF. CDR3 in DNA: TGCGCCAGCAGGGGGACTAGCGGGAGCTCCTTAATTGAGACCCAGTACTTC.

The chain combines TRBV6-5 with TRBJ1-6; TRBD1 matches at 8 bases. Per the germline V gene, CDR1 is MNHEY and CDR2 is SVGAGI. The CDR3 has 14 residues. Trimming cost V 6 bases and J 6 bases; bases outside gene matches: 4. The CDR3 protein is CASSRQGSNSPLHF. The DNA of the CDR3 is TGTGCCAGCAGCCGACAGGGGAGTAATTCACCCCTCCACTTT.

V gene TRBV15 combines with J gene TRBJ1-4; 7 positions match TRBD1. The V segment lost 6 bases and the J segment 13 bases; nucleotides outside the gene matches: 8. CDR3 length: 12 residues. Germline V gene lookup returns CDR1 LNHNV and CDR2 YYDKDF (reference sequence). CDR3 DNA: TGTGCCACCAGAGATGGACAGGAGGCACTGTTTTTT. Its translation: CATRDGQEALFF.

The chain is built from TRBV27 and TRBJ2-2, with D maybe TRBD2 (7 bases). CDR3 length: 15 residues. CDR1 is MNHEY, CDR2 SMNVEV, per germline (reference sequence). Deletions cut 5 bases from V and 5 bases from J, with 15 bases between. The CDR3 is CASSVGGARTGELFF. The DNA of the CDR3 is TGTGCCAGCAGTGTTGGGGGGGCTCGAACCGGGGAGCTGTTTTTT.

The rearrangement links TRBV7-2 to TRBJ2-3; D gene uncertain. This CDR3 region has 17 residues. V lost 2 bases and J 4 bases, leaving 19 bases between the germline ends. Germline CDR1 is SGHTA and CDR2 is FQGNSA. The CDR3 reads CASSLKFPALVPDTQYF. The CDR3 bases are TGTGCCAGCAGCTTAAAGTTTCCTGCGTTAGTCCCAGATACGCAGTATTTT.

The gene calls are TRBV19 and TRBJ2-2, with D possibly being TRBD2 (7 bases). CDR3 length: 13 amino acids. V lost 10 bases and J lost 4, with 13 bases in between. The germline V gene has CDR1 LNHDA and CDR2 SQIVND (reference sequence). The CDR3 DNA reads as TGTGCCACTGGGGGGGGGCCCACCGGGGAGCTGTTTTTT. This translates into CATGGGPTGELFF.

The chain joins TRBV7-2 to TRBJ2-7, with D unresolved. CDR1 and CDR2 (germline): SGHTA, FQGNSA. The CDR3 runs 14 residues. With 5 bases removed from V and 3 bases from J, the gap between germline ends came to 14 bases. The CDR3 coding sequence is TGTGCCAGCAGCCTAACATGGCAGGACTACGAGCAGTACTTC. This gives the protein CASSLTWQDYEQYF.

This sequence joins TRBV28 and TRBJ1-2, with 7 bases lining up with TRBD1. Per germline, CDR1 MDHEN and CDR2 SYDVKM. After removal of 6 bases from V and 2 bases from J, the junction contained 12 bases not matched to a gene. The CDR3 sequence is 16 residues long. The CDR3 DNA reads as TGTGCCAGCAGGGGTACCGGGACAGCGTCCAACTATGGCTACACCTTC. Amino acids: CASRGTGTASNYGYTF.

The chain couples TRBV30 to TRBJ1-1; D remains unclear. This CDR3 comprises 11 residues. V was shortened by 0 bases and J by 7 bases, with 6 bases between the two germline ends. Germline V gene data show CDR1 as GTSNPN and CDR2 as SVGIG (reference sequence). CDR3 residues: CAWSVLREAFF. DNA for the CDR3: TGTGCCTGGAGTGTACTCCGTGAAGCTTTCTTT. The full variable domain, its missing parts supplied by reference TRBV30 and TRBJ1-1, is SQTIHQWPATLVQPVGSPLSLECTVEGTSNPNLYWYRQAAGRGLQLLFYSVGIGQISSEVPQNLSASRPQDRQFILSSKKLLLSDSGFYLCAWSVLREAFFGQGTRLTVV.

The V call is TRBV10-1, the J call TRBJ2-1; D remains ambiguous. This CDR3 has 10 amino acids. The germline V gene encodes CDR1 WNHNN and CDR2 SYGVQD (reference sequence). The V end was cut by 8 bases, the J end by 5 bases, with 4 bases between. The CDR3 nucleotides read TGCGCCAGCGGAGACAATGAGCAGTTCTTC. Its translation: CASGDNEQFF.

This chain uses TRBV19 with TRBJ1-4; tentative D call: TRBD1 (5 bases). V was shortened by 7 bases and J by 8 bases, with 11 bases between the two germline ends. This CDR3 contains 12 residues. Germline CDR1 LNHDA, CDR2 SQIVND (reference sequence). CDR3 protein: CASTDYREKLFF. CDR3 DNA: TGTGCCAGTACGGACTACAGGGAAAAACTGTTTTTT.

The count of this clone is one. This chain joins TRBV4-1 and TRBJ2-5; D perhaps matches TRBD2 (5 bases). V lost 0 bases and J lost 1, with 12 bases in between. Germline V gene lookup returns CDR1 MGHRA and CDR2 YSYEKL. The CDR3 covers 16 residues. CDR3 amino acids: CASSQESPGLQETQYF. The CDR3 DNA sequence: TGCGCCAGCAGCCAAGAGTCCCCAGGACTCCAAGAGACCCAGTACTTC.

This clone was recorded only once. This chain connects TRBV10-3 to TRBJ2-1; 10 nucleotides agree with TRBD1. Germline V gene lookup returns CDR1 ENHRY and CDR2 SYGVKD. Germline trimming cut 6 bases from V and 9 bases from J; bases unmatched to any gene: 5. The CDR3 length is 13 residues. CDR3 DNA: TGTGCCATCAGGGGACAGGGGACAAGTGAGCAGTTCTTC. This translates into CAIRGQGTSEQFF.

The V call is TRBV13, the J call TRBJ2-7; D gene ambiguous. Trimming removed 2 bases from V and 2 bases from J, with 13 bases in between. Germline assignment: CDR1 PRHDT and CDR2 FYEKMQ (reference sequence). The CDR3 length is 15 residues. CDR3 DNA: TGTGCCAGCAGCTTACGGGTGGGTTACGCCTACGAGCAGTACTTC. Protein: CASSLRVGYAYEQYF.